The rows below give T cell receptor beta chains drawn from one sample of a study of pediatric ulcerative colitis. Assay used: immunoSEQ multiplex PCR; TCRdb lists only in-frame clones, some missing. The sample contains 55,000 to 80,000 clones, just over 75% of which appear only once. Specimen: blood. The receptors were gathered from a boy aged 10-17 years with moderate ulcerative colitis. CDR3s include the opening cysteine and the closing phenylalanine or tryptophan. Each record gives: clone size, D gene, J gene, V gene, CDR3 protein, CDR3 DNA. A D gene is named only where the DNA matches it firmly. Clone size appears in some rows only: once, few, many, or a class for an expanded clone.

clone_size: NA; d_call: NA; j_call: TRBJ2-5; v_call: TRBV19; cdr3_aa: CASSVGVGQETQYF; cdr3_nt: TGTGCCAGTAGTGTGGGGGTGGGACAAGAGACCCAGTACTTC
clone_size: NA; d_call: NA; j_call: TRBJ1-2; v_call: TRBV7-2; cdr3_aa: CASSFDSLANYGYTF; cdr3_nt: TGTGCCAGCAGCTTCGACAGCTTAGCTAACTATGGCTACACCTTC
clone_size: NA; d_call: TRBD2; j_call: TRBJ2-1; v_call: TRBV5-6; cdr3_aa: CASTRAAGTVEQFF; cdr3_nt: TGTGCCAGCACCCGGGCAGCGGGAACGGTTGAGCAGTTCTTC
clone_size: NA; d_call: NA; j_call: TRBJ1-5; v_call: TRBV30; cdr3_aa: CAWSGRDNSNQPQHF; cdr3_nt: TGTGCCTGGAGTGGCCGGGACAATAGCAATCAGCCCCAGCATTTT
clone_size: NA; d_call: NA; j_call: TRBJ2-3; v_call: TRBV5-1; cdr3_aa: CASSFTGSTDTQYF; cdr3_nt: TGCGCCAGCAGCTTCACAGGGTCCACAGATACGCAGTATTTT
clone_size: NA; d_call: NA; j_call: TRBJ1-5; v_call: TRBV7-2; cdr3_aa: CASSFDTGGNQPQHF; cdr3_nt: TGTGCCAGCAGCTTCGACACCGGGGGCAATCAGCCCCAGCATTTT
clone_size: NA; d_call: NA; j_call: TRBJ1-1; v_call: TRBV12-5; cdr3_aa: CASAPLYTEAFF; cdr3_nt: TGTGCTAGTGCCCCCTTGTACACTGAAGCTTTCTTT
clone_size: few; d_call: NA; j_call: TRBJ1-3; v_call: TRBV5-1; cdr3_aa: CASSSGGPSGNTIYF; cdr3_nt: TGCGCCAGCAGCTCAGGAGGTCCCTCTGGAAACACCATATATTTT
clone_size: NA; d_call: NA; j_call: TRBJ1-1; v_call: TRBV5-1; cdr3_aa: CASSLGGGRFEAFF; cdr3_nt: TGCGCCAGCAGCTTGGGAGGGGGGAGGTTTGAAGCTTTCTTT
clone_size: NA; d_call: NA; j_call: TRBJ1-5; v_call: TRBV7-9; cdr3_aa: CASSLLLGDGNQPQHF; cdr3_nt: TGTGCCAGCAGCTTACTTTTAGGGGATGGCAATCAGCCCCAGCATTTT
clone_size: NA; d_call: NA; j_call: TRBJ1-1; v_call: TRBV6-1; cdr3_aa: CASSEARATAEAFF; cdr3_nt: TGTGCCAGCAGTGAAGCGCGGGCCACCGCTGAAGCTTTCTTT
clone_size: NA; d_call: NA; j_call: TRBJ2-5; v_call: TRBV2; cdr3_aa: CASSAGTGGETQYF; cdr3_nt: TGTGCCAGCAGCGCGGGGACCGGCGGGGAGACCCAGTACTTC
clone_size: once; d_call: NA; j_call: TRBJ1-3; v_call: TRBV14; cdr3_aa: CASSRDSTARTIYF; cdr3_nt: TGTGCCAGCAGCCGGGATTCCACGGCGCGCACCATATATTTT
clone_size: NA; d_call: NA; j_call: TRBJ1-6; v_call: TRBV5-1; cdr3_aa: CASSLAGSAALHF; cdr3_nt: TGCGCCAGCAGCTTGGCGGGTTCTGCGGCCCTCCACTTT
clone_size: NA; d_call: TRBD1; j_call: TRBJ1-1; v_call: TRBV7-9; cdr3_aa: CASSSDRGSDTEAFF; cdr3_nt: TGTGCCAGCAGCTCGGACAGGGGATCGGACACTGAAGCTTTCTTT
clone_size: NA; d_call: TRBD1; j_call: TRBJ1-2; v_call: TRBV7-9; cdr3_aa: CASSPGQTGHGYTF; cdr3_nt: TGTGCCAGCAGCCCGGGACAGACCGGTCATGGCTACACCTTC
clone_size: NA; d_call: NA; j_call: TRBJ1-2; v_call: TRBV9; cdr3_aa: CASSGQNYGYTF; cdr3_nt: TGTGCCAGCAGCGGACAAAACTATGGCTACACCTTC
clone_size: NA; d_call: TRBD2; j_call: TRBJ2-1; v_call: TRBV11-3; cdr3_aa: CASSPHGTSGSDEQFF; cdr3_nt: TGTGCCAGCTCCCCACACGGGACTAGCGGGAGTGATGAGCAGTTCTTC
clone_size: few; d_call: NA; j_call: TRBJ1-1; v_call: TRBV9; cdr3_aa: CASSASGRGNTEAFF; cdr3_nt: TGTGCCAGCAGCGCATCCGGACGGGGTAACACTGAAGCTTTCTTT
clone_size: once; d_call: TRBD2; j_call: TRBJ2-1; v_call: TRBV4-1; cdr3_aa: CASSHSTSGQNNEQFF; cdr3_nt: TGCGCCAGCAGCCACTCTACTAGCGGGCAAAACAATGAGCAGTTCTTC
clone_size: NA; d_call: TRBD1; j_call: TRBJ1-5; v_call: TRBV30; cdr3_aa: CAWDRGIGSNQPQHF; cdr3_nt: TGTGCCTGGGACAGGGGAATAGGTAGCAATCAGCCCCAGCATTTT
clone_size: few; d_call: NA; j_call: TRBJ1-5; v_call: TRBV27; cdr3_aa: CASSLLRGANQPQHF; cdr3_nt: TGTGCCAGCAGTTTATTGCGGGGGGCGAATCAGCCCCAGCATTTT
clone_size: once; d_call: NA; j_call: TRBJ1-6; v_call: TRBV19; cdr3_aa: CASSKGLINSPLHF; cdr3_nt: TGTGCCAGTAGTAAGGGTCTGATTAATTCACCCCTCCACTTT
clone_size: NA; d_call: NA; j_call: TRBJ1-1; v_call: TRBV4-3; cdr3_aa: CASSQDPVDNTEAFF; cdr3_nt: TGCGCCAGCAGCCAAGATCCCGTAGATAACACTGAAGCTTTCTTT
clone_size: NA; d_call: NA; j_call: TRBJ1-4; v_call: TRBV16; cdr3_aa: CASSLKDHEKLFF; cdr3_nt: TGTGCCAGCAGCCTCAAGGACCATGAAAAACTGTTTTTT
clone_size: few; d_call: TRBD1; j_call: TRBJ1-1; v_call: TRBV5-1; cdr3_aa: CASSSHGQGRRTEAFF; cdr3_nt: TGCGCCAGCAGCTCCCACGGACAGGGCCGGCGGACTGAAGCTTTCTTT
clone_size: NA; d_call: TRBD2; j_call: TRBJ2-3; v_call: TRBV5-1; cdr3_aa: CASSVTGTSGGDTQYF; cdr3_nt: TGCGCCAGCAGCGTAACCGGGACTAGCGGGGGAGATACGCAGTATTTT
clone_size: NA; d_call: NA; j_call: TRBJ2-1; v_call: TRBV5-4; cdr3_aa: CASSPFNNEQFF; cdr3_nt: TGTGCCAGCAGTCCATTTAACAATGAGCAGTTCTTC
clone_size: NA; d_call: NA; j_call: TRBJ2-7; v_call: TRBV7-6; cdr3_aa: CASSGIVSYEQYF; cdr3_nt: TGTGCCAGCAGCGGGATTGTTTCCTACGAGCAGTACTTC
clone_size: NA; d_call: TRBD2; j_call: TRBJ2-3; v_call: TRBV29-1; cdr3_aa: CSVAGWTSGSTDTQYF; cdr3_nt: TGCAGCGTTGCAGGGTGGACTAGCGGGAGTACAGATACGCAGTATTTT
clone_size: NA; d_call: TRBD2; j_call: TRBJ2-1; v_call: TRBV11-2; cdr3_aa: CASSITSGGGNEQFF; cdr3_nt: TGTGCCAGCAGCATTACTAGCGGGGGAGGTAATGAGCAGTTCTTC
clone_size: NA; d_call: NA; j_call: TRBJ2-7; v_call: TRBV27; cdr3_aa: CASSFSRAHEQYF; cdr3_nt: TGTGCCAGCAGTTTTAGCAGGGCACACGAGCAGTACTTC
clone_size: NA; d_call: NA; j_call: TRBJ2-7; v_call: TRBV6-1; cdr3_aa: CASREPGQGIGEQYF; cdr3_nt: TGTGCCAGCAGGGAACCGGGACAAGGGATAGGAGAGCAGTACTTC
clone_size: NA; d_call: TRBD2; j_call: TRBJ2-6; v_call: TRBV29-1; cdr3_aa: CSVAGLAGSGANVLTF; cdr3_nt: TGCAGCGTTGCCGGACTAGCGGGATCTGGGGCCAACGTCCTGACTTTC
clone_size: NA; d_call: TRBD2; j_call: TRBJ2-7; v_call: TRBV5-5; cdr3_aa: CASSQTSGLTYEQYF; cdr3_nt: TGTGCCAGCAGCCAGACTAGCGGGCTTACCTACGAGCAGTACTTC